The clone carrying this TCR beta chain was seen a single time. What it binds is not known. Assay used: immunoSEQ multiplex PCR; TCRdb lists only in-frame clones, some missing. The sample holds 2 million to 2.5 million clones, about 92% seen once. The record originates from a study of shared clonotypes between healthy human individuals. Nashville, Tennessee was home to all donors, each a Caucasian adult. V lost 0 bases to trimming and J lost 5 bases, with 6 bases between them. The CDR3 sequence is 13 residues long. Germline CDR1 reads SGHNT; CDR2 reads YYREEE (reference sequence). Study results and limitations: As a rule, naive subsets had a larger estimated richness than memory subsets.

The sequencing input was naive CD4+ T cells from PBMCs. Subset described: CD45RA+ positively selected. This receptor was taken from a man aged 18 to 29 in good health. Some clones in this sample may be carry-over from other donors' samples. The rearrangement joins TRBV5-4 to TRBJ2-4; D perhaps matches TRBD1 (6 bases). CDR3 sequence: CASSLGQENIQYF. Written as DNA, the CDR3 is TGTGCCAGCAGCTTGGGACAGGAAAACATTCAGTACTTC.